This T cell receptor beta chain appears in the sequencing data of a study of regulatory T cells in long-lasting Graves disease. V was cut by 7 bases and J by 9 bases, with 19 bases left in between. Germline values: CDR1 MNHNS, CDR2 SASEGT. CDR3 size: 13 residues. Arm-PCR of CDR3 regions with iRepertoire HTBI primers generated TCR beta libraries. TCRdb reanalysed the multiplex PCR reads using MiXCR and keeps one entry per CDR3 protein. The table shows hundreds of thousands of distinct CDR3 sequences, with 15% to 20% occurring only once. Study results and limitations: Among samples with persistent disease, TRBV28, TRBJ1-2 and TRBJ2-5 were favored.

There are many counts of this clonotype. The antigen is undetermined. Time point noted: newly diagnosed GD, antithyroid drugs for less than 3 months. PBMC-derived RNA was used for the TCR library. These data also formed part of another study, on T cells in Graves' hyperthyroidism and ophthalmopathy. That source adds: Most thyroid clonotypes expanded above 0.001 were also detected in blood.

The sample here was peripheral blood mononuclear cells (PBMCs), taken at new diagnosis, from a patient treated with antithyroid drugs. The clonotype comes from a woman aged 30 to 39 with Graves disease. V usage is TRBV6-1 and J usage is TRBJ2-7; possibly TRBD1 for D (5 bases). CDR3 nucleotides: TGTGCCAGCACCGATACCTGGACGCAGGGGCAGTACTTC. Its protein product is CASTDTWTQGQYF.